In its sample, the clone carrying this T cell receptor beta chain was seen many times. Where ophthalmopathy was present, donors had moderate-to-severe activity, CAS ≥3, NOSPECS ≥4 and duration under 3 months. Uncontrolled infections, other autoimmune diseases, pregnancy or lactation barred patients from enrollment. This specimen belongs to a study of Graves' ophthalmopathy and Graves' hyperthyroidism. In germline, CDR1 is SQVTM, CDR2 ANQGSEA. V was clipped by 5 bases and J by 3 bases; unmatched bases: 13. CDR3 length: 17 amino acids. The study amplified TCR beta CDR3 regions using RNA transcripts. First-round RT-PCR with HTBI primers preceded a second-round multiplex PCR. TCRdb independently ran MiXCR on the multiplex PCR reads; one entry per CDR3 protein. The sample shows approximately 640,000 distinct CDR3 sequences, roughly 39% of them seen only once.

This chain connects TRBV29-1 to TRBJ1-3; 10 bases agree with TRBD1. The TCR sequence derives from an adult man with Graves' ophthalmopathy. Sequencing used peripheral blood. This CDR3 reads CSVLGSRQGAIGNTIYF. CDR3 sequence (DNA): TGCAGCGTTCTGGGGTCAAGACAGGGGGCTATTGGAAACACCATATATTTT.